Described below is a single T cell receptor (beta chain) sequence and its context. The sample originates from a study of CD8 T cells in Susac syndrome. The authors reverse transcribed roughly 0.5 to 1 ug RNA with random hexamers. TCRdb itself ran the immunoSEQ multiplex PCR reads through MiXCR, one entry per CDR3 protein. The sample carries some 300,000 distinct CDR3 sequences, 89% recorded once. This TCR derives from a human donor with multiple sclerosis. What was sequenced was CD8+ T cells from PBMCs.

The CDR3 DNA reads as TGTGCCATCAGTGCCGGAAGGGGCAATACCTACGAGCAGTACTTC. Translating gives CAISAGRGNTYEQYF. The gene calls are TRBV10-3 and TRBJ2-7; possibly TRBD1 for D (5 bases). The CDR3 spans 15 residues. V lost 4 bases, J lost 2 bases, and 15 bases lay in between. CDR1 ENHRY and CDR2 SYGVKD come from the germline V gene.